This T cell receptor beta chain was sequenced during a study of blood T cell repertoires in COVID-19. Overall study context: Acute and convalescent COVID-19 samples came from the United States, Italy and Spain.

In the authors' methods: Reference gene primer amplification yielded estimated nucleated cell counts. The protocol was immunoSEQ multiplex PCR, while the TCRdb copy is restricted to in-frame clones and leaves out a portion. The DNA gave D and trimming, while V, J and clone size come from that table. The sample shows about 43,000 clones, 87% of them seen only once. The V gene lost 5 bases and the J gene lost 0 bases, with 8 bases spanning the gap. The germline V gene has CDR1 LNHDA and CDR2 SQIVND (reference sequence). This CDR3 comprises 13 residues. The origin of this receptor is a human donor in a cohort sampled during active COVID-19. Sequenced sample: peripheral blood. The chain joins TRBV19 to TRBJ2-7; D ambiguous. The CDR3 loop reads CASSEQRSYEQYF. CDR3 DNA sequence: TGTGCCAGTAGTGAGCAGCGCTCCTACGAGCAGTACTTC.